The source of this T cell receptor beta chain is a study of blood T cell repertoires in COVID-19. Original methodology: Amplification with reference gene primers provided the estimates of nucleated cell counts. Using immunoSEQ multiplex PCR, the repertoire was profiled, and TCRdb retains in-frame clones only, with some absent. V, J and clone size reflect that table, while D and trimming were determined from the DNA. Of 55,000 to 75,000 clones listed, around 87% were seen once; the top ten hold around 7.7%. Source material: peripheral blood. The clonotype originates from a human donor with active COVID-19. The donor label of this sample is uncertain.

Here the CDR3 reads CASSFVRGGTEAFF. The CDR3 DNA follows: TGTGCCAGCAGCTTTGTCAGGGGCGGCACTGAAGCTTTCTTT. The chain couples TRBV11-2 to TRBJ1-1; a weak D match, TRBD1 (6 bases). The V end was cut by 3 bases, the J end by 4 bases, with 12 bases between. Germline loops: CDR1 SGHAT, CDR2 FQNNGV. CDR3 size: 14 residues.